The next 29 T cell receptor beta chains were all read from a single sample in a study of shared clonotypes between healthy human individuals. Only in-frame clones appear in the TCRdb table, and some are missing; sequencing was by immunoSEQ multiplex PCR. In the table there are some 1,600,000 clones, 98% of which are singletons. Sequencing was carried out using naive CD4+ T cells sorted from blood. The sample's subset: CD45RA+ positively selected. The receptors derive from a man aged 30 to 45 in good health.

This rearrangement joins TRBV9 to TRBJ1-5; possible D gene TRBD1, 5 bases. V dropped 4 bases and J dropped 5 bases, with 16 bases sitting between them. CDR3 length: 15 amino acids. Per the germline V gene, CDR1 is SGDLS and CDR2 is YYNGEE. DNA of the CDR3: TGTGCCAGCAGCTACGGGACGGGTGAGGATCAGCCCCAGCATTTT. It is translated as CASSYGTGEDQPQHF.

With respect to this clone: This sample also contains other DNA sequences that code for the same CDR3. The chain uses TRBV7-9 and TRBJ1-1, with D possibly matching TRBD1 (5 bases). The CDR3 loop spans 13 amino acids. Deletions cut 1 base from V and 5 bases from J, with 8 bases between. Germline CDR1 reads SEHNR; CDR2 reads FQNEAQ (reference sequence). CDR3 sequence: CASSLVEGTEAFF. CDR3 nucleotide sequence: TGTGCCAGCAGCTTAGTTGAGGGGACTGAAGCTTTCTTT.

This chain uses TRBV28 with TRBJ1-1; D uncertain. The germline V gene encodes CDR1 MDHEN and CDR2 SYDVKM. This CDR3 spans 14 amino acids. V was clipped by 5 bases and J by 2 bases, with 12 bases between them. The CDR3 nucleotides read TGTGCCAGCAGTCCTACACCGGGAAACACTGAAGCTTTCTTT. It codes for CASSPTPGNTEAFF. The entire variable domain, with the rest obtained from reference TRBV28 and TRBJ1-1, is as follows: DVKVTQSSRYLVKRTGEKVFLECVQDMDHENMFWYRQDPGLGLRLIYFSYDVKMKEKGDIPEGYSVSREKKERFSLILESASTNQTSMYLCASSPTPGNTEAFFGQGTRLTVV.

The chain is built from TRBV15 and TRBJ2-2; D is undetermined. The germline CDR1 and CDR2 sequences are LNHNV and YYDKDF (reference sequence). V was pared by 5 bases and J by 6 bases, with 7 bases between. This CDR3 comprises 12 residues. The CDR3 nucleotides read TGTGCCACCAGCCCTAGGGCCGGGGAGCTGTTTTTT. The encoded protein is CATSPRAGELFF.

Only one count was recorded for this clone. Other nucleotide sequences from this sample produce the same CDR3. This sequence joins TRBV9 and TRBJ1-5; no firm D call. Germline V gene sequence: CDR1 SGDLS, CDR2 YYNGEE. Trimming took off 4 bases at V and 0 bases at J, with 5 bases between the two ends. This CDR3 contains 13 residues. The CDR3 protein is CASSRDSNQPQHF. The DNA of the CDR3 is TGTGCCAGCAGCCGAGATAGCAATCAGCCCCAGCATTTT. Based on the CDR3 plus reference TRBV9 and TRBJ1-5, the full variable domain is DSGVTQTPKHLITATGQRVTLRCSPRSGDLSVYWYQQSLDQGLQFLIQYYNGEERAKGNILERFSAQQFPDLHSELNLSSLELGDSALYFCASSRDSNQPQHFGDGTRLSIL.

The chain combines TRBV11-2 with TRBJ1-2, with TRBD1 as a possible D gene (6 bases). V was cut by 0 bases and J by 2 bases, with 16 bases left in between. The CDR3 has 17 residues. The V gene's germline CDR1 is SGHAT and CDR2 FQNNGV. CDR3 coding DNA: TGTGCCAGCAGCTTAGAACCCCACAGAACAGGGAACTATGGCTACACCTTC. It codes for CASSLEPHRTGNYGYTF.

A note on this clone: The same CDR3 arises from other DNA sequences in this sample as well. V and J are TRBV11-2 and TRBJ1-5; D not resolved. Per the germline V gene, CDR1 is SGHAT and CDR2 is FQNNGV. The CDR3 covers 13 residues. Trimming took off 0 bases at V and 0 bases at J, with 0 bases between the two ends. CDR3 amino acids: CASSLDSNQPQHF. DNA for the CDR3: TGTGCCAGCAGCTTAGATAGCAATCAGCCCCAGCATTTT.

This clone was found once. The chain has TRBV5-1 and TRBJ2-5; 16 nucleotides match TRBD2. Germline V gene lookup returns CDR1 SGHRS and CDR2 YFSETQ. The CDR3 has 15 amino acids. V was pared by 4 bases and J by 5 bases, with 2 bases of the junction left unmatched. This CDR3 is CASSQGLAGGETQYF. The CDR3, as DNA: TGCGCCAGCAGCCAGGGACTAGCGGGAGGGGAGACCCAGTACTTC.

V and J are TRBV18 and TRBJ1-1; D uncertain. Germline V gene sequence: CDR1 KGHSH, CDR2 LQKENI. Deletions cut 7 bases from V and 8 bases from J, with 14 bases between. CDR3 size: 12 residues. This chain's CDR3 is CASLAKPHEAFF. The CDR3 DNA follows: TGTGCCAGCTTGGCGAAACCCCACGAAGCTTTCTTT.

The gene calls are TRBV2 and TRBJ1-5, with a weak D call TRBD1 (5 bases). The CDR3 sequence is 14 residues long. V lost 3 bases, J lost 5 bases, and 11 bases lay in between. Per the germline V gene, CDR1 is SNHLY and CDR2 is FYNNEI. This CDR3 reads CASSEMGGYQPQHF. CDR3 in DNA: TGTGCCAGCAGTGAGATGGGGGGGTATCAGCCCCAGCATTTT.

This chain joins TRBV5-1 and TRBJ2-1; D is uncertain. CDR3 length: 16 residues. The germline V gene encodes CDR1 SGHRS and CDR2 YFSETQ. V gave up 1 base and J gave up 3 bases, with 14 bases separating them. The CDR3 region is CASSLLVPPNYNEQFF. The DNA for the CDR3 is TGCGCCAGCAGCTTGCTTGTTCCCCCTAACTACAATGAGCAGTTCTTC.

The chain recombines TRBV4-3 with TRBJ2-1; D unresolved. Trimming took off 0 bases at V and 13 bases at J, with 13 bases between the two ends. The CDR3 has 13 residues. Germline values: CDR1 LGHNA, CDR2 YSLEER. The CDR3: CASSQENPGTQFF. CDR3 sequence (DNA): TGCGCCAGCAGCCAAGAGAATCCAGGTACTCAGTTCTTC.

J is TRBJ1-4 and V is TRBV5-1; D ambiguous. The CDR3 is made up of 13 amino acids. Trimming took off 5 bases at V and 4 bases at J, with 9 bases between the two ends. Germline CDR1 is SGHRS and CDR2 is YFSETQ. This CDR3 reads CASRTDGNEKLFF. For the CDR3, the DNA is TGCGCCAGCAGGACGGATGGTAATGAAAAACTGTTTTTT.

The V and J genes are TRBV7-8 and TRBJ2-7; TRBD2 aligns across 8 bases. Germline trimming cut 5 bases from V and 5 bases from J; bases unmatched to any gene: 11. Germline CDR1 is SGHVS and CDR2 is FQNEAQ. This CDR3 is built from 15 residues. The DNA of the CDR3 is TGTGCCAGCAGCCGCCCAGCGGGAGAATGGAACGAGCAGTACTTC. Translating gives CASSRPAGEWNEQYF.

The chain employs TRBV7-9 and TRBJ2-2, with 9 bases fitting TRBD1. Germline V CDR1 and CDR2: SEHNR, FQNEAQ (reference sequence). After removal of 4 bases from V and 3 bases from J, the junction contained 3 bases not matched to a gene. This CDR3 has 15 residues. CDR3 region: CASSSRQGDTGELFF. CDR3 coding DNA: TGTGCCAGCAGCTCGAGACAGGGGGACACCGGGGAGCTGTTTTTT.

The chain joins TRBV11-2 to TRBJ1-2, with D unclear. Germline loops: CDR1 SGHAT, CDR2 FQNNGV. The CDR3 loop spans 15 amino acids. Trimming pared 1 base from V and 0 bases from J, leaving 9 bases between. The CDR3 DNA reads TGTGCCAGCAGCTTAGGGTCCGGGGCTAACTATGGCTACACCTTC. It codes for CASSLGSGANYGYTF. Together with reference TRBV11-2 and TRBJ1-2, the CDR3 gives the full variable domain: EAGVAQSPRYKIIEKRQSVAFWCNPISGHATLYWYQQILGQGPKLLIQFQNNGVVDDSQLPKDRFSAERLKGVDSTLKIQPAKLEDSAVYLCASSLGSGANYGYTFGSGTRLTVV.

As regards this clone: Additional DNA sequences in this sample encode the identical CDR3. J is TRBJ2-7 and V is TRBV2, with TRBD1 matching over 9 bases. Germline trimming cut 4 bases from V and 2 bases from J; bases unmatched to any gene: 3. The CDR3 spans 14 residues. CDR1 SNHLY and CDR2 FYNNEI come from the germline V gene. This CDR3 is CASSVNRGPYEQYF. CDR3 DNA sequence: TGTGCCAGCAGTGTAAACAGGGGGCCCTACGAGCAGTACTTC.

A word on this clone: Different DNA sequences within this sample yield the same CDR3. The rearrangement joins TRBV11-2 to TRBJ2-5; TRBD1 matches 11 bases. Trimming took 5 bases from V and 2 from J; bases not matched to a gene: 4. The CDR3 sequence is 15 residues long. Germline CDR1 is SGHAT and CDR2 is FQNNGV. For the CDR3, the DNA is TGTGCCAGCAGCCCCGGACAGGGGGCGCAAGAGACCCAGTACTTC. Translating it yields CASSPGQGAQETQYF.

This chain joins TRBV7-2 and TRBJ2-3; possibly TRBD2 for D (5 bases). Germline CDR1 reads SGHTA; CDR2 reads FQGNSA. V was cut by 5 bases and J by 6 bases, with 18 bases left in between. This CDR3 has 15 residues. Here the CDR3 DNA reads TGTGCCAGCAGCCCGGGTCCGGGAATCACGGATACGCAGTATTTT. Its translation is CASSPGPGITDTQYF.

In DNA, the CDR3 is TGTGCCAGCAGCTGGGGACAGGGGAGCGGCTACACCTTC. It translates to CASSWGQGSGYTF. The rearrangement links TRBV5-4 to TRBJ1-2, with TRBD1 matching 10 bases. The CDR3 is 13 residues long. The germline V gene encodes CDR1 SGHNT and CDR2 YYREEE (reference sequence). J was trimmed by 8 bases and V by 3 bases; bases with no gene match: 4.

The V and J genes are TRBV28 and TRBJ1-1; D is perhaps TRBD1 (5 bases). From germline, CDR1 is MDHEN and CDR2 SYDVKM. The CDR3 spans 9 residues. CDR3 DNA sequence: TGTACGACAGAGGATCAAGCTTTCTTT. Its protein is CTTEDQAFF.

Comments on this clone: Sequence at one end of the junction differs from germline and may be a read error. CDR3 loop: CASSLGVLGTEKLF. The CDR3 coding sequence is TGTGCCAGCAGCTTAGGAGTTTTGGGGACAGAGAAACTCTTC. The rearrangement joins TRBV11-2 to TRBJ2-7; TRBD1 matches at 7 bases. The CDR3 loop spans 14 amino acids. Germline CDR1 reads SGHAT; CDR2 reads FQNNGV.

The J gene is TRBJ1-5, the V gene TRBV6-1; D gene unclear. Trimming stripped 7 bases from V and 7 bases from J, with 20 bases between. In germline, CDR1 is MNHNS, CDR2 SASEGT. The CDR3 has 15 residues. CDR3 sequence reads: CASTRTAGINQPQHF. As DNA, the CDR3 is TGTGCCAGCACCAGAACGGCGGGGATCAACCAGCCCCAGCATTTT.

The V call is TRBV5-4, the J call TRBJ1-5; 7 bases match TRBD1. Germline CDR1 SGHNT, CDR2 YYREEE (reference sequence). The junction had 15 bases not matched to a gene; V was cut back by 3 bases and J by 3 bases. The CDR3 extends over 18 amino acids. CDR3 bases: TGTGCCAGCAGCTACCAGTCAACCCGGGGACAGTACAATCAGCCCCAGCATTTT. Encoded protein: CASSYQSTRGQYNQPQHF.

The chain links TRBV14 to TRBJ1-2; D call uncertain. V dropped 1 base and J dropped 8 bases, with 11 bases sitting between them. Germline-derived CDR1 and CDR2 are SGHDN and FVKESK. The CDR3 is 13 residues long. The CDR3 DNA sequence: TGTGCCAGCAGCCAAGTAAGGAATTGGGGCTACACCTTC. Its protein product is CASSQVRNWGYTF.

The genes are TRBV15 and TRBJ2-2, with 7 bases fitting TRBD1. Germline V gives CDR1 LNHNV, CDR2 YYDKDF (reference sequence). This CDR3 is 17 amino acids long. After removal of 3 bases from V and 1 base from J, the junction contained 8 bases not matched to a gene. In DNA, the CDR3 is TGTGCCACCAGCAGGCCCACCAGACAGGGGAACACCGGGGAGCTGTTTTTT. It is translated as CATSRPTRQGNTGELFF.

Of note for this clone: Other DNA sequences in the same sample also yield this CDR3. The genes are TRBV5-4 and TRBJ2-1; no definite D call. Germline V lookup: CDR1 SGHNT, CDR2 YYREEE (reference sequence). This CDR3 comprises 12 residues. V gave up 1 base and J gave up 6 bases, with 5 bases separating them. CDR3 in DNA: TGTGCCAGCAGCTTGACCCGCAATGAGCAGTTCTTC. Protein: CASSLTRNEQFF.

This sequence joins TRBV7-2 and TRBJ2-5; D is unclear. The CDR3 spans 15 residues. The germline V gene encodes CDR1 SGHTA and CDR2 FQGNSA. V lost 5 bases to trimming and J lost 3 bases, with 16 bases between them. The CDR3 coding sequence is TGTGCCAGCAGCACCCGGACCGGTGGAGAAGAGACCCAGTACTTC. It specifies CASSTRTGGEETQYF.

Points on this clone: This sample also contains other DNA sequences that code for the same CDR3. The chain carries TRBV5-1 and TRBJ1-1; D not resolved. Germline CDR1 reads SGHRS; CDR2 reads YFSETQ. The CDR3 has 11 residues. The V end was cut by 4 bases, the J end by 4 bases, with 5 bases between. CDR3 sequence: CASSPGTEAFF. The DNA of the CDR3 is TGCGCCAGCAGCCCGGGCACTGAAGCTTTCTTT.